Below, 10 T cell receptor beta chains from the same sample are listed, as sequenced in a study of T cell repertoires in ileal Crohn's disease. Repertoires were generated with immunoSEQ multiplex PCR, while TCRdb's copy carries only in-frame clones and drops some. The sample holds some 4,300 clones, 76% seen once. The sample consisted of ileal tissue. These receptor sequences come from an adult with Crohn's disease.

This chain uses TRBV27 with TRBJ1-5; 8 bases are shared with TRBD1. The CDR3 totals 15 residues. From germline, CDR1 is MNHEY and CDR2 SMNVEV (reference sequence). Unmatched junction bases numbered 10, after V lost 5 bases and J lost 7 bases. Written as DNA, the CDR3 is TGTGCCAGCAGTACTAGGGACAGGACGAGACAGCCCCAGCATTTT. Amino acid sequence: CASSTRDRTRQPQHF.

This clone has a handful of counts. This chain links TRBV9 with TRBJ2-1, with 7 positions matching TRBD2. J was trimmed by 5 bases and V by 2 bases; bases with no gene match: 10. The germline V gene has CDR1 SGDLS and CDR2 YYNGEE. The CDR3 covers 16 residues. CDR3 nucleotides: TGTGCCAGCAGCGTGGATGGGGGAGGGAGCCACAATGAGCAGTTCTTC. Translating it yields CASSVDGGGSHNEQFF.

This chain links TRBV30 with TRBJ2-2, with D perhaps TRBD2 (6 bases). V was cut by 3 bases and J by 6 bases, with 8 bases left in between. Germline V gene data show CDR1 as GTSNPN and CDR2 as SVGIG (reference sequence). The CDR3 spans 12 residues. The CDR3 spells CAWSRESGELFF. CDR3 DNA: TGTGCCTGGAGCCGGGAGTCCGGGGAGCTGTTTTTT.

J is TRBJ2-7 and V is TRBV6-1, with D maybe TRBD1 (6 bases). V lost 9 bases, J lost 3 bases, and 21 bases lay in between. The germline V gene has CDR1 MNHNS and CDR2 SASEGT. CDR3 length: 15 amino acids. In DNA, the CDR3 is TGTGCCAGTAAACAGGGCAACCTAGGAGACTACGAGCAGTACTTC. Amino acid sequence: CASKQGNLGDYEQYF.

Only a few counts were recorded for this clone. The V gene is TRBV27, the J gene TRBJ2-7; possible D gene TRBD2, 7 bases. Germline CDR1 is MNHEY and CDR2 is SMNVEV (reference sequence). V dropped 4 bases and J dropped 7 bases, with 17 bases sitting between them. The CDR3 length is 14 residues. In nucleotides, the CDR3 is TGTGCCAGCAGTTATGGGGGGGGCGAATTGGAGCAGTACTTC. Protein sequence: CASSYGGGELEQYF.

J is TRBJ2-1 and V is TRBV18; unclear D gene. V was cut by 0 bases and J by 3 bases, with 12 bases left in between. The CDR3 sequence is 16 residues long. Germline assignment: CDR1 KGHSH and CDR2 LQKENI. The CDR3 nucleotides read TGTGCCAGCTCACCACCACTTGCAACTATCTACAATGAGCAGTTCTTC. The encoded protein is CASSPPLATIYNEQFF.

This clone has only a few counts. The CDR3 coding sequence is TGTGCCAGCAGTTTAGCGGGCCGGTCGGGCGAGCAGTACTTC. This encodes CASSLAGRSGEQYF. The gene calls are TRBV27 and TRBJ2-7, with D tentatively TRBD2 (5 bases). The CDR3 runs to 14 residues. Germline V gene data show CDR1 as MNHEY and CDR2 as SMNVEV (reference sequence). The V end lost 2 bases, the J end lost 6 bases, and 14 bases lay between the germline ends.

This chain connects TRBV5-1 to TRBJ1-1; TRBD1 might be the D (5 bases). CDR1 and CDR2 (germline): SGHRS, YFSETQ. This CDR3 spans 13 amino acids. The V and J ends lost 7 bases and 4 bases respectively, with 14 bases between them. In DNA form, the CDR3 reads TGCGCCAGCCTCGGGTCCGGGGGCACTGAAGCTTTCTTT. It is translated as CASLGSGGTEAFF.

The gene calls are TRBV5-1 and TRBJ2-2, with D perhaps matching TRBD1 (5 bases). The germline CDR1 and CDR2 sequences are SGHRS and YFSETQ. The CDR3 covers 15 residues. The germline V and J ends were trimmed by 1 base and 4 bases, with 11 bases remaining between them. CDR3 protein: CASSLRQSGTGELFF. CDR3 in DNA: TGCGCCAGCAGCTTGCGACAGTCTGGCACCGGGGAGCTGTTTTTT.

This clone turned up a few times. The CDR3 sequence: CATKEGQGMGAMNTEAFF. The CDR3 DNA reads TGTGCCACCAAAGAGGGTCAGGGGATGGGGGCCATGAACACTGAAGCTTTCTTT. V gene TRBV19 combines with J gene TRBJ1-1; D may be TRBD1 (6 bases). Germline V lookup: CDR1 LNHDA, CDR2 SQIVND (reference sequence). This CDR3 comprises 18 residues. Trimming cost V 10 bases and J 0 bases, with 27 bases left between them.